The T cell receptor (beta chain) under discussion was sequenced for a study of vaccination effects on CD4 cells after COVID-19. Measured with immunoSEQ multiplex PCR; TCRdb has only the in-frame clones, and not every one. The sample consists of roughly 70,000 clones, around 70% of them appearing once. In germline, CDR1 is SGHTA, CDR2 FQGNSA. V lost 5 bases to trimming and J lost 4 bases, with 15 bases between them. The CDR3 has 15 residues. With regard to this clone: Its antigen remains unknown.

Prior to sequencing, the ViraFEST assay stimulated PBMC with viral peptide pools, which expanded the antigen-specific CD4+ T cells. Scientists isolated CD4+ T cells after a roughly 10-day culture period ended. Two-dose vaccination with either BNT162b2 or mRNA-1273 was given to the participants. Nobody among the vaccine recipients had prior SARS-CoV-2 infection (nucleocapsid antibodies were negative). This chain uses TRBV7-2 with TRBJ1-5; D possibly corresponds to TRBD1 (5 bases). The sequence was obtained from a human donor who received a COVID-19 vaccine. The specimen was CD4+ T cells from PBMCs cultured with HCoV-229E spike peptides, collected after COVID-19 vaccination. CDR3 protein: CASSPPPRVNQPQHF. The CDR3 region has the DNA TGTGCCAGCAGCCCGCCCCCCAGGGTTAATCAGCCCCAGCATTTT.